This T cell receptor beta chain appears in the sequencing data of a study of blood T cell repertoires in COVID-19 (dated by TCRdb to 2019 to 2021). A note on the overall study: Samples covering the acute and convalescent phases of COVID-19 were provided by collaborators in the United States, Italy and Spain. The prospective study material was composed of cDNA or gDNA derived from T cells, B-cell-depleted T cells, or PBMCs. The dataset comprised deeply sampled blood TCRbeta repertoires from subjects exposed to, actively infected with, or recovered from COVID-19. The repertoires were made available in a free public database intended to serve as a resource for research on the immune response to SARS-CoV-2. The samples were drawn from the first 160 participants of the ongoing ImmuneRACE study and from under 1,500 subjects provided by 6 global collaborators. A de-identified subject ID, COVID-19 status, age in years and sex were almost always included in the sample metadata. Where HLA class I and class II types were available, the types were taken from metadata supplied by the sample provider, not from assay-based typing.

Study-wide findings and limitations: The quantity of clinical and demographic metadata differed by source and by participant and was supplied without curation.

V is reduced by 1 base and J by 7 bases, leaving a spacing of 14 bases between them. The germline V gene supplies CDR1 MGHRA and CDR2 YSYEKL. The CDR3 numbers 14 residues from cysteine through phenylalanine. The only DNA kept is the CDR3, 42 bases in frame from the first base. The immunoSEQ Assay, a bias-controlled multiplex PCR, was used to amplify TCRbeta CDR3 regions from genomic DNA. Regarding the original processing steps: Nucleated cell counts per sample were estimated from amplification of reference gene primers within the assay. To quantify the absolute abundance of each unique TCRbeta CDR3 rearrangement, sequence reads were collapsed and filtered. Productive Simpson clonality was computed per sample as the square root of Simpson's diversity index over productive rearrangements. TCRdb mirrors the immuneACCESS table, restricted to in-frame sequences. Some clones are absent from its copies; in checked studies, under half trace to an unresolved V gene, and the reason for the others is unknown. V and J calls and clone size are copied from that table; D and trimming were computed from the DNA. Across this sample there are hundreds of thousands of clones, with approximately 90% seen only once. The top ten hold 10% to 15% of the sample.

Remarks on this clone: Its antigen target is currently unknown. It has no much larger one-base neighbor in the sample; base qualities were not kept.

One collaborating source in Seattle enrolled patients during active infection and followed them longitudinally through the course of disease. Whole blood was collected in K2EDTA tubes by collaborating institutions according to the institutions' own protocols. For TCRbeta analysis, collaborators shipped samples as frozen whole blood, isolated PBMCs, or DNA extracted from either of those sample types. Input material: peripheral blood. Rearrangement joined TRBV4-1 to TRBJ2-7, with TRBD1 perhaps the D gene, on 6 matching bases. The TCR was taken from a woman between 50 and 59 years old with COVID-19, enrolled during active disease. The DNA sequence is TGCGCCAGCAGCCAAGGTCCAGGGGTGGGGGAGCAGTACTTC. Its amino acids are CASSQGPGVGEQYF.